The 3 T cell receptor beta chains listed next were all sequenced from one sample in a study of T cells after yellow fever vaccination. MiXCR, applied by TCRdb to the 5' RACE reads, yields one record per CDR3 protein. The repertoire holds some 350,000 distinct CDR3 sequences, with over 4% as singletons. Sample: PBMCs, taken 5 days after the yellow fever booster vaccination. The origin of the receptors is a man between 18 and 35 years old who received the YFV17D yellow fever vaccine.

This clonotype was detected ten times or more. CDR3 DNA sequence: TGTGCCAGCAGCTTGCTGAGGGGGCAAGAGACCCAGTACTTC. It encodes CASSLLRGQETQYF. J is TRBJ2-5 and V is TRBV5-5; D possibly corresponds to TRBD1 (6 bases). This CDR3 has 14 amino acids. The V and J ends lost 1 base and 2 bases respectively, with 9 bases between them. Germline lookup yields CDR1 SGHKS and CDR2 YYEKEE (reference sequence).

The chain links TRBV18 to TRBJ1-1, with D maybe TRBD1 (5 bases). The CDR3 consists of 15 residues. Germline CDR1 KGHSH, CDR2 LQKENI. Deletions cut 3 bases from V and 0 bases from J, with 11 bases between. In nucleotides, the CDR3 is TGTGCCAGCTCACCGGGGCGGGGCCTGAACACTGAAGCTTTCTTT. Protein sequence: CASSPGRGLNTEAFF.

V usage is TRBV19 and J usage is TRBJ2-2; 10 bases align to TRBD1. V lost 8 bases to trimming and J lost 4 bases; unmatched junction nucleotides: 1. Germline V CDR1 and CDR2: LNHDA, SQIVND (reference sequence). The CDR3 has 13 amino acids. The CDR3 reads CASRDRGTGELFF. CDR3 in DNA: TGTGCCAGTCGGGACAGGGGCACCGGGGAGCTGTTTTTT.